This T cell receptor (beta chain) was identified in a study of post-analysis software for immune sequencing data. Study-level findings and limits: A few TRBV segments occurring more often in patients than controls included TRBV5-6, TRBV5-1 and TRBV20-1.

The CDR3 covers 10 residues. Trimming took 7 bases from V and 5 from J, leaving 9 bases between them. Germline CDR1 is SQVTM and CDR2 is ANQGSEA. At least ten counts were recorded for this clonotype. Its specificity is not known. Prepared libraries of TCR beta cDNA carried unique molecular identifiers. TCRdb reprocessed the PCR reads via MiXCR and lists one record per CDR3 protein. Seen here are over 150,000 distinct CDR3 sequences, around 30% observed once, and the top ten hold roughly 1.6%. This receptor was obtained from a girl aged 10 to 17 with multiple sclerosis. Sequencing was done on a sample of blood. The rearrangement uses TRBV29-1 and TRBJ2-7; D gene ambiguous. The CDR3 nucleotides are TGCAGCGCTGCACATAACGAGCAGTACTTC. As protein: CSAAHNEQYF.